The 29 T cell receptor beta chains below all came from one sample that was sequenced in a study of T cells generated in artificial thymic organoids. Reverse primers in the TRAC or TRBC constant regions drove separate semi-nested PCRs for TCRalpha and TCRbeta. One entry per CDR3 protein results from TCRdb running MiXCR on the 5' RACE reads. The sample has under 10,000 distinct CDR3 sequences; roughly 25% are singletons. Antigen specificity for these receptors is unknown. Artificial thymic organoids aggregated human hematopoietic stem and progenitor cells with human DLL1-expressing MS5 murine stromal cells. FACS-sorted CD34+CD3- hematopoietic stem and progenitor cells, with residual T cells removed, seeded the organoids. Sequenced sample: naive CD8+ T cells grown in artificial thymic organoids from cord blood stem and progenitor cells. Subset noted: CD3+TCRalphabeta+CD8SP T cells; for blood, CD45RO-CCR7+ naive CD8+ T cells. The receptor set was obtained from a human donor who gave cord blood stem cells for thymic organoid culture, a cardiac surgery patient who gave postnatal thymus, or a blood donor (not recorded which).

This clonotype has only a few counts. The chain employs TRBV7-4 and TRBJ2-2, with D perhaps matching TRBD2 (5 bases). V lost 3 bases and J lost 3, with 14 bases in between. The CDR3 is made up of 16 amino acids. CDR1 is SGHVT and CDR2 is SQSDAQ in the germline V gene. The CDR3 here is CASSLYGESDTGELFF. The CDR3 DNA reads TGTGCCAGCAGCTTGTACGGGGAGTCGGACACCGGGGAGCTGTTTTTT.

By share of the sample, this clonotype is medium-sized. The chain has TRBV28 and TRBJ1-2, with D hard to call. CDR1 and CDR2 (germline): MDHEN, SYDVKM. The V end lost 6 bases, the J end lost 1 base, and 12 bases lay between the germline ends. CDR3 length: 14 amino acids. In DNA, the CDR3 is TGTGCCAGCAGACCCGGTAGCCGTAACTATGGCTACACCTTC. The encoded protein is CASRPGSRNYGYTF.

Relative to its sample, this clonotype is medium-sized. The chain uses TRBV9 and TRBJ1-2; a possible D gene is TRBD1 (6 bases). The CDR3 length is 11 residues. From germline, CDR1 is SGDLS and CDR2 YYNGEE. The ends were cut back, 4 bases at V and 8 bases at J, with 9 bases in the middle. The chain's CDR3 is CASSPRGGYTF. The CDR3, as DNA: TGTGCCAGCAGCCCTAGGGGGGGCTACACCTTC.

This clonotype is deemed medium-sized. The CDR3, as DNA: TGTGCCAGCAGTCTACAGGGGAACGAGCAGTACTTC. Protein: CASSLQGNEQYF. This chain joins TRBV12-3 or TRBV12-4 and TRBJ2-7; 7 bases map to TRBD1. J lost 5 bases, V lost 5 bases, and 3 bases had no gene match. The CDR3 contains 12 residues.

Sample share makes this clonotype medium-sized. This sequence joins TRBV27 and TRBJ1-1; 7 nucleotides align to TRBD1. The germline V gene encodes CDR1 MNHEY and CDR2 SMNVEV (reference sequence). With V trimmed by 5 bases and J by 1 base, 4 bases remained unmatched. The CDR3 has 14 residues. The CDR3 DNA reads as TGTGCCAGCAGTCCTAGGGGGCCGAACACTGAAGCTTTCTTT. Its protein product is CASSPRGPNTEAFF.

The rearrangement joins TRBV7-6 to TRBJ2-3; D is uncertain. This CDR3 is 14 amino acids long. The V and J ends lost 3 bases and 3 bases respectively, with 10 bases between them. From germline, CDR1 is SGHVS and CDR2 FNYEAQ. The CDR3 reads CASSLIETTDTQYF. The CDR3 DNA is TGTGCCAGCAGCTTGATAGAGACTACAGATACGCAGTATTTT.

In this sample, this clonotype is medium-sized. The J gene is TRBJ2-3, the V gene TRBV24-1; weak D call: TRBD2 (5 bases). In germline, CDR1 is KGHDR, CDR2 SFDVKD. Trimming left V 5 bases short and J 4 bases short, with 15 bases between. The CDR3 contains 15 residues. CDR3 nucleotides: TGTGCCACCAGTGTAGGCTGGACTGACTCAGATACGCAGTATTTT. This encodes CATSVGWTDSDTQYF.

On this clonotype: A much more abundant neighbour one base away suggests this may be a read error. V gene TRBV12-3 or TRBV12-4 combines with J gene TRBJ2-1, with D possibly called TRBD1 or TRBD2 (5 bases each). CDR3 length: 14 residues. In DNA form, the CDR3 reads TGTGTCAGCAGTTTAGAGGGACCTCAGAATGAGCAGTTCTTC. This sequence encodes CVSSLEGPQNEQFF.

About this clonotype itself: The germline gene is not matched at one end of the junction; a read error may be the cause. The chain combines TRBV4-2 with TRBJ2-7; 10 bases line up with TRBD1. The CDR3 runs 17 residues. Germline CDR1 is LGHNA and CDR2 is YNFKEQ. CDR3 coding DNA: TGTGTCAGCAGCCAAGCGTACGTGGGACAGGGGTCCTACGAGCAGTACTTC. The encoded protein is CVSSQAYVGQGSYEQYF.

This clonotype is labeled medium-sized (0.01 to 0.1%). The chain joins TRBV4-1 to TRBJ2-1; the match to TRBD1 covers 8 bases. V shed 3 bases, J shed 6 bases, and the junction held 13 bases outside the gene matches. Germline CDR1 reads MGHRA; CDR2 reads YSYEKL. CDR3 length equals 17 residues. The CDR3 here is CASSQVIAGGVSNEQFF. The CDR3 DNA reads TGCGCCAGCAGCCAGGTTATTGCAGGGGGCGTAAGCAATGAGCAGTTCTTC.

This clonotype came up a few times. This chain joins TRBV7-6 and TRBJ1-2; 8 nucleotides match TRBD1. Germline CDR1 and CDR2: SGHVS and FNYEAQ. The V and J ends lost 0 bases and 7 bases, in that order; junction bases with no gene match: 13. CDR3 length: 17 residues. The CDR3: CASSLAGTGTGKGGYTF. The CDR3 region has the DNA TGTGCCAGCAGCTTAGCTGGTACCGGGACAGGAAAAGGTGGCTACACCTTC.

About this clonotype: It may be a read error: a sequence one base away is much more abundant. The CDR3 bases are TGTGCCAGCAGCTACAGGGGGGACTCCTACGAGCAGTACTTC. Amino acids: CASSYRGDSYEQYF. The chain has TRBV28 and TRBJ2-7, with 8 bases identical to TRBD1. CDR3 length: 14 residues. J gave up 0 bases and V 6 bases, and 4 bases lay outside the gene matches. Germline-derived CDR1 and CDR2 are MDHEN and SYDVKM.

About this clonotype: A much larger clone differs by one base, so this may be a read error. The V and J genes are TRBV27 and TRBJ1-5; no clear D. The last part of the DNA fits TRBJ2-3 better; the J call may be wrong. The germline V gene encodes CDR1 MNHEY and CDR2 SMNVEV (reference sequence). The CDR3 length is 15 residues. CDR3 sequence: CASSPLHDSNQPQYF. As DNA, the CDR3 is TGTGCCAGCAGTCCCCTGCACGATAGCAATCAGCCCCAGTATTTT.

This clonotype was seen only a few times. The chain joins TRBV12-3 or TRBV12-4 to TRBJ2-1; 8 nucleotides line up with TRBD1. Trimming removed 2 bases from V and 15 bases from J; junction bases left unmatched: 9. CDR3 size: 13 residues. The CDR3 loop reads CASSLTHRGARFF. The CDR3 DNA reads as TGTGCCAGCAGTTTAACTCACAGGGGGGCACGGTTCTTC.

There are a few counts of this clonotype. The chain uses TRBV6-5 and TRBJ1-2, with 9 bases matching TRBD1. V lost 2 bases, J lost 1 base, and 2 bases stayed unmatched. Germline-derived CDR1 and CDR2 are MNHEY and SVGAGI. The CDR3 covers 15 residues. CDR3 coding DNA: TGTGCCAGCAGTTACGGACAGGGGAGTAACTATGGCTACACCTTC. As protein: CASSYGQGSNYGYTF.

The chain employs TRBV4-2 and TRBJ2-7, with D possibly TRBD2 on 6 matching bases. Germline V gene lookup returns CDR1 LGHNA and CDR2 YNFKEQ. The CDR3 sequence is 17 residues long. V was cut by 0 bases and J by 2 bases, with 17 bases left in between. CDR3 DNA sequence: TGTGCCAGCAGCCAAGATGCCGCTTCCGGGACTCCCTACGAGCAGTACTTC. Residues: CASSQDAASGTPYEQYF.

Points on this clonotype: This may be a read error, as it is one base from a much larger clone. The rearrangement uses TRBV6-5 and TRBJ2-7, with a weak D call TRBD2 (5 bases). V lost 2 bases and J 0 bases, leaving 11 bases between the germline ends. CDR3 length: 15 residues. Germline V gene data show CDR1 as MNHEY and CDR2 as SVGAGI. The CDR3 coding sequence is TGTGCCAGCAGTTACCGCGGGCCTTTCTCCTACGAGCAGTACTTC. Translation gives CASSYRGPFSYEQYF.

Notes on this clonotype: This sequence may be a read error, since a much larger clone differs from it by one base. This chain joins TRBV4-3 and TRBJ2-1; TRBD2 matches at 12 bases. The CDR3 length is 16 residues. Germline CDR1 is LGHNA and CDR2 is YSLEER. The CDR3 protein is CASSQDLAGGPQGRVF. CDR3 nucleotides: TGCGCCAGCAGCCAAGATCTAGCGGGGGGGCCTCAGGGTCGGGTCTTC.

In this sample, this clonotype is medium-sized. The V call is TRBV10-3, the J call TRBJ2-6; the D gene is possibly TRBD1 (6 bases). This CDR3 region has 16 residues. CDR1 and CDR2 from the germline V gene are ENHRY and SYGVKD. Deletions cut 2 bases from V and 5 bases from J, with 13 bases between. The CDR3 reads CAISEPTGYWANVLTF. The CDR3, as DNA: TGTGCCATCAGTGAGCCGACAGGTTACTGGGCCAACGTCCTGACTTTC.

In DNA form, the CDR3 reads TGCGCCAGCAGCCCGATATGGGGGAGCAATCAGCCCCAGCATTTT. This sequence encodes CASSPIWGSNQPQHF. The rearrangement links TRBV4-3 to TRBJ1-5; tentative D call: TRBD1 (5 bases). Trimming took off 4 bases at V and 1 base at J, with 11 bases between the two ends. CDR1 is LGHNA, CDR2 YSLEER, per germline. The CDR3 has 15 residues.

This clonotype was counted between two and nine times. The chain joins TRBV11-3 to TRBJ2-2; D possibly corresponds to TRBD2 (5 bases). CDR3 length: 16 residues. V lost 5 bases and J lost 8, with 21 bases in between. Germline V gene lookup returns CDR1 SGHNT and CDR2 YENEEA. The CDR3 region is CASSTCGSRGSGELFF. As DNA, the CDR3 is TGTGCCAGCAGCACATGCGGATCACGGGGTTCGGGGGAGCTGTTTTTT.

This chain links TRBV20-1 with TRBJ2-7, with D uncertain. CDR1 and CDR2 from the germline V gene are DFQATT and SNEGSKA (reference sequence). This CDR3 spans 9 amino acids. V dropped 7 bases and J dropped 11 bases, with 12 bases sitting between them. CDR3 nucleotide sequence: TGCAGTGGTATCAACGCAGAGTACTTC. Residues: CSGINAEYF.

The chain joins TRBV4-1 to TRBJ2-5; D might be TRBD1 or TRBD2, each matching 5 bases. Trimming left V 0 bases short and J 4 bases short, with 30 bases between. The CDR3 has 21 amino acids. Per the germline V gene, CDR1 is MGHRA and CDR2 is YSYEKL. The CDR3 nucleotides are TGCGCCAGCAGCCAAGAAGGGACCGTTGAGGCCCATCCTCGGTACCGAGAGACCCAGTACTTC. Residues: CASSQEGTVEAHPRYRETQYF.

A note on this clonotype: An end of the junction does not agree with germline; a read error may underlie this. The chain uses TRBV5-4 and TRBJ2-1; D might be TRBD1 or TRBD2, each matching 5 bases. The CDR3 runs to 13 residues. The V gene's germline CDR1 is SGHNT and CDR2 YYREEE (reference sequence). CDR3 protein: CASSLDWGNGQFF. DNA for the CDR3: TGTGCCAGCAGCTTGGACTGGGGGAATGGGCAGTTCTTC.

As regards this clonotype: The junction departs from germline at one end; a sequencing error may be responsible. The CDR3 nucleotides are TGCGTCAGCAGCTCTCGGGGACAGGTGAACACTGAAGCTTTCTTT. Translating gives CVSSSRGQVNTEAFF. The J gene is TRBJ1-1, the V gene TRBV5-1, with 8 bases fitting TRBD1. CDR1 is SGHRS and CDR2 is YFSETQ in the germline V gene. This CDR3 has 15 amino acids.

A word on this clonotype: In this CDR3 the conserved last residue, phenylalanine or tryptophan, is missing, so a read error is likely. The V and J genes are TRBV9 and TRBJ2-1; the D call may be TRBD1 or TRBD2 (5 bases each). V gave up 2 bases and J gave up 4 bases, with 13 bases separating them. Germline lookup yields CDR1 SGDLS and CDR2 YYNGEE. This CDR3 region has 15 residues. In nucleotides, the CDR3 is TGTGCCAGCAGCGTTAAGACAGCGGCATACAATGAGCAGTTCCTC. It yields the protein CASSVKTAAYNEQFL.

V usage is TRBV19 and J usage is TRBJ1-5, with no clear D. The CDR3 has 16 residues. The V gene's germline CDR1 is LNHDA and CDR2 SQIVND (reference sequence). V shed 7 bases and J shed 0 bases, with 16 bases lying between them. CDR3 nucleotide sequence: TGTGCCAGTACTAATCTTCTGGACGGTAGCAATCAGCCCCAGCATTTT. As protein: CASTNLLDGSNQPQHF.

This clonotype showed up just a few times. This chain joins TRBV28 and TRBJ2-7; D ambiguous. The V gene's germline CDR1 is MDHEN and CDR2 SYDVKM. The CDR3 consists of 13 residues. The V gene lost 2 bases and the J gene lost 0 bases, with 5 bases spanning the gap. This CDR3 reads CASSLDNSYEQYF. The CDR3 DNA reads as TGTGCCAGCAGTTTAGACAACTCCTACGAGCAGTACTTC.

The genes are TRBV4-3 and TRBJ1-5; no clear D gene. The CDR3 totals 18 residues. Germline V gene lookup returns CDR1 LGHNA and CDR2 YSLEER. Trimming took 3 bases from V and 3 from J, leaving 21 bases between them. The CDR3 DNA reads TGCGCCAGCAGCCATTATTACGGAGGACCATGGAACAATCAGCCCCAGCATTTT. It yields the protein CASSHYYGGPWNNQPQHF.